The 23 T cell receptor beta chains reported below all come from one sample, sequenced in a study of cytomegalovirus exposure and HLA in healthy donors. Profiling relied on immunoSEQ multiplex PCR, and the TCRdb table lists in-frame clones only, not all of them. The data show about 360,000 clones, 80% to 90% seen once. Sample: PBMCs. The source is a woman between 18 and 29 years old in good health and CMV-seronegative.

The rearrangement joins TRBV2 to TRBJ2-1; no clear D. V lost 2 bases and J 7 bases, leaving 12 bases between the germline ends. The V gene's germline CDR1 is SNHLY and CDR2 FYNNEI. There are 14 residues in the CDR3. The CDR3 region has the DNA TGTGCCAGCAGTGAATCTAACCCCGCTAATGAGCAGTTCTTC. Amino acid sequence: CASSESNPANEQFF. Based on the CDR3 plus reference TRBV2 and TRBJ2-1, the full variable domain is EPEVTQTPSHQVTQMGQEVILRCVPISNHLYFYWYRQILGQKVEFLVSFYNNEISEKSEIFDDQFSVERPDGSNFTLKIRSTKLEDSAMYFCASSESNPANEQFFGPGTRLTVL.

The gene calls are TRBV5-8 and TRBJ2-1; tentative D call: TRBD1 (6 bases). Germline CDR1 is SGHTS and CDR2 is YDEGEE. This CDR3 comprises 14 residues. V was pared by 4 bases and J by 6 bases, with 14 bases between. The DNA for the CDR3 is TGTGCCAGCAGCCGACTACAGGGTAGCAATGAGCAGTTCTTC. Translated, it gives CASSRLQGSNEQFF.

The chain couples TRBV4-2 to TRBJ2-7; 9 bases are a match to TRBD1. In germline, CDR1 is LGHNA, CDR2 YNFKEQ. V was clipped by 1 base and J by 1 base; unmatched bases: 5. CDR3 length: 16 amino acids. The CDR3 nucleotides are TGTGCCAGCAGCCAAGGGGAAGGGACAGGGTCCTACGAGCAGTACTTC. Protein sequence: CASSQGEGTGSYEQYF.

This chain connects TRBV20-1 to TRBJ2-7; D is unclear. Looked up from germline, CDR1 is DFQATT and CDR2 is SNEGSKA (reference sequence). The CDR3 extends over 11 amino acids. Trimming removed 2 bases at V and 7 bases at J, with 9 bases between. DNA for the CDR3: TGCAGTGCTAGAATCCACGCGGAGCAGTACTTC. Translated: CSARIHAEQYF.

The gene calls are TRBV2 and TRBJ2-2, with D possibly matching TRBD2 (5 bases). The CDR3 spans 17 residues. V dropped 6 bases and J dropped 0 bases, with 17 bases sitting between them. Germline loops: CDR1 SNHLY, CDR2 FYNNEI. The CDR3 coding sequence is TGTGCCAGCAGCCTTCTAACGGACGGGGCGAACACCGGGGAGCTGTTTTTT. This translates into CASSLLTDGANTGELFF.

This clone was observed a single time. This chain joins TRBV21-1 and TRBJ2-7; the D segment call TRBD1 is taken from the table without a DNA check. TRBV21-1 is a listed pseudogene. There are 19 residues in the CDR3. Here the CDR3 reads CASSKARGDIPGASYEQYF. CDR3 DNA sequence: TGTGCCAGCAGCAAAGCGCGTGGGGACATCCCCGGAGCTTCCTACGAGCAGTACTTC.

V is TRBV27 and J is TRBJ2-3, with D possibly matching TRBD1 (6 bases). Per germline, CDR1 MNHEY and CDR2 SMNVEV (reference sequence). V was shortened by 4 bases and J by 2 bases, with 10 bases between the two germline ends. The CDR3 totals 14 residues. CDR3 loop: CASSSGQFTDTQYF. In DNA, the CDR3 is TGTGCCAGCAGTTCTGGACAGTTCACAGATACGCAGTATTTT.

The V and J genes are TRBV7-9 and TRBJ2-1, with D perhaps TRBD2 (6 bases). Germline loops: CDR1 SEHNR, CDR2 FQNEAQ (reference sequence). The length of the CDR3 is 13 residues. V gave up 5 bases and J gave up 10 bases, with 15 bases separating them. DNA of the CDR3: TGTGCCAGCAGCGGTGGAGGGAGCACGGAGCAGTTCTTC. The encoded protein is CASSGGGSTEQFF.

The chain links TRBV2 to TRBJ1-5; maybe TRBD1 (5 bases). In germline, CDR1 is SNHLY, CDR2 FYNNEI. The V gene lost 2 bases and the J gene lost 7 bases, with 15 bases spanning the gap. The CDR3 is made up of 15 amino acids. This CDR3 reads CASSEWGREEQPQHF. The CDR3 DNA sequence: TGTGCCAGCAGTGAATGGGGCAGGGAGGAGCAGCCCCAGCATTTT.

The chain joins TRBV5-1 to TRBJ1-1; D gene ambiguous. The CDR3 contains 12 residues. V was clipped by 0 bases and J by 7 bases, with 7 bases between them. The germline gives CDR1 SGHRS, CDR2 YFSETQ. The CDR3 reads CASSLGGLEAFF. For the CDR3, the DNA is TGCGCCAGCAGCTTGGGAGGGCTTGAAGCTTTCTTT.

The chain couples TRBV28 to TRBJ2-2; possible D gene TRBD2, 5 bases. CDR1 is MDHEN and CDR2 is SYDVKM in the germline V gene. The V end lost 4 bases, the J end lost 7 bases, and 13 bases lay between the germline ends. CDR3 length: 14 amino acids. CDR3 residues: CASSSGSSGGELFF. CDR3 sequence (DNA): TGTGCCAGCAGTTCGGGGTCGTCCGGCGGGGAGCTGTTTTTT.

The chain uses TRBV2 and TRBJ2-7, with 7 bases lining up with TRBD1. The CDR3 covers 14 residues. V was pared by 4 bases and J by 2 bases, with 5 bases of the junction left unmatched. Germline V gene sequence: CDR1 SNHLY, CDR2 FYNNEI. The CDR3 protein is CASSVRDRPYEQYF. The CDR3 DNA sequence: TGTGCCAGCAGTGTTCGGGACAGACCCTACGAGCAGTACTTC.

V usage is TRBV15 and J usage is TRBJ1-5; 7 nucleotides align to TRBD1. Germline loops: CDR1 LNHNV, CDR2 YYDKDF (reference sequence). This CDR3 spans 15 amino acids. Trimming took 5 bases from V and 4 from J; bases not matched to a gene: 8. The CDR3 region is CATSVGQSANQPQHF. The CDR3 coding sequence is TGTGCCACCAGCGTGGGACAGTCCGCTAATCAGCCCCAGCATTTT.

The rearrangement links TRBV29-1 to TRBJ1-1, with D unclear. Germline V gene lookup returns CDR1 SQVTM and CDR2 ANQGSEA. The V and J ends lost 5 bases and 7 bases respectively, with 11 bases between them. The CDR3 has 11 residues. CDR3 residues: CSVLTFGEAFF. DNA for the CDR3: TGCAGCGTTCTCACCTTCGGTGAAGCTTTCTTT.

The chain carries TRBV28 and TRBJ1-6; 10 nucleotides line up with TRBD1. Trimming at V came to 3 bases and at J to 9 bases, leaving 5 bases not matched to a gene. Germline CDR1 is MDHEN and CDR2 is SYDVKM. CDR3 size: 15 residues. The CDR3 loop is CASSLLGTGASPLHF. The CDR3 bases are TGTGCCAGCAGTTTGTTAGGGACAGGGGCTTCACCCCTCCACTTT.

The chain couples TRBV19 to TRBJ1-2; D perhaps matches TRBD1 (6 bases). Germline loops: CDR1 LNHDA, CDR2 SQIVND (reference sequence). The CDR3 is 11 residues long. Trimming took off 3 bases at V and 8 bases at J, with 7 bases between the two ends. CDR3 residues: CASSMGAGYTF. The DNA of the CDR3 is TGTGCCAGTAGTATGGGGGCCGGCTACACCTTC.

The rearrangement joins TRBV7-8 to TRBJ1-1, with 10 bases lining up with TRBD1. Looked up from germline, CDR1 is SGHVS and CDR2 is FQNEAQ. J gave up 6 bases and V 5 bases, and 12 bases lay outside the gene matches. CDR3 length: 16 residues. CDR3: CASSPRTGGAVSEAFF. The CDR3 DNA reads TGTGCCAGCAGCCCACGGACAGGGGGGGCGGTCTCTGAAGCTTTCTTT. Full variable domain (remainder filled in from reference TRBV7-8 and TRBJ1-1): GAGVSQSPRYKVAKRGQDVALRCDPISGHVSLFWYQQALGQGPEFLTYFQNEAQLDKSGLPSDRFFAERPEGSVSTLKIQRTQQEDSAVYLCASSPRTGGAVSEAFFGQGTRLTVV.

The chain recombines TRBV6-5 with TRBJ2-5; 9 bases match TRBD2. With 5 bases clipped from V and 2 bases from J, the junction kept 6 bases outside the gene matches. The germline V gene encodes CDR1 MNHEY and CDR2 SVGAGI. The CDR3 sequence is 15 residues long. CDR3 amino acids: CASSRLAGSQETQYF. The DNA of the CDR3 is TGTGCCAGCAGTAGGCTAGCGGGATCTCAAGAGACCCAGTACTTC.

The chain carries TRBV30 and TRBJ1-1; D remains unclear. CDR1 is GTSNPN and CDR2 is SVGIG in the germline V gene (reference sequence). The CDR3 consists of 13 residues. V gave up 3 bases and J gave up 0 bases, with 8 bases separating them. In DNA, the CDR3 is TGTGCCTGGAGCCTAAACCTGAACACTGAAGCTTTCTTT. It codes for CAWSLNLNTEAFF.

The V call is TRBV10-3, the J call TRBJ2-5, with a weak D call TRBD2 (5 bases). The CDR3 extends over 16 amino acids. The ends were cut back, 6 bases at V and 3 bases at J, with 20 bases in the middle. In germline, CDR1 is ENHRY, CDR2 SYGVKD. CDR3 region: CAISGFGVEAEETQYF. The CDR3 nucleotides are TGTGCCATCAGCGGATTCGGAGTGGAGGCCGAAGAGACCCAGTACTTC.

The V gene is TRBV6-5, the J gene TRBJ1-1; possible D gene TRBD1, 6 bases. Deletions cut 0 bases from V and 4 bases from J, with 15 bases between. The CDR3 is 16 amino acids. CDR1 is MNHEY, CDR2 SVGAGI, per germline. The CDR3 sequence is CASSYSSGARVTEAFF. CDR3 sequence (DNA): TGTGCCAGCAGTTACTCCTCAGGGGCACGGGTCACTGAAGCTTTCTTT.

The rearrangement links TRBV5-1 to TRBJ1-2; 11 bases line up with TRBD1. The CDR3 spans 14 residues. V trimming: 5 bases; J trimming: 8 bases; junction bases outside the gene matches: 8. From germline, CDR1 is SGHRS and CDR2 YFSETQ. CDR3 amino acids: CASSYGQGARGYTF. CDR3 in DNA: TGCGCCAGCAGTTACGGACAGGGGGCAAGAGGCTACACCTTC.

A few counts support this clone. The chain uses TRBV6-5 and TRBJ1-2; D remains ambiguous. From germline, CDR1 is MNHEY and CDR2 SVGAGI. This CDR3 has 12 residues. Trimming pared 5 bases from V and 7 bases from J, leaving 11 bases between. The CDR3 sequence: CASSAVGAGYTF. DNA of the CDR3: TGTGCCAGCAGTGCCGTAGGAGCTGGCTACACCTTC.